This entry lists 9 T cell receptor beta chains sequenced from one sample in a study of naive and memory T cell subsets. Their antigens are not known. The beta constant-region primer was an equimolar mix of two oligonucleotides covering TRBC1 and TRBC2. Four rounds of PCR amplified the ligated cDNA using nested alpha and beta constant-region primers plus SP2. TCRdb reprocessed the UMI-ligation and nested PCR reads with MiXCR, giving one entry per CDR3 protein. The data hold 90,000 to 120,000 distinct CDR3 sequences, with roughly 14% observed a single time. Whole-study findings and limits: A few larger clonotypes appeared in naive repertoires, especially CD8, possibly memory cells re-expressing CD45RA.

Sequenced sample: naive CD8+ T cells from blood. These receptors were taken from a human donor in good health.

This clonotype showed up just a few times. V gene TRBV6-2 or TRBV6-3 combines with J gene TRBJ2-7, with D perhaps matching TRBD2 (6 bases). V gave up 0 bases and J gave up 7 bases, with 22 bases separating them. Germline assignment: CDR1 MNHEY and CDR2 SVGEGT. This CDR3 spans 17 amino acids. In nucleotides, the CDR3 is TGTGCCAGCAGTTACTCGATCCGGACCGGATCGGGGGAGGAGCAGTACTTC. This sequence encodes CASSYSIRTGSGEEQYF.

This chain links TRBV2 with TRBJ2-1, with D possibly matching TRBD2 (6 bases). The CDR3 totals 15 residues. CDR1 SNHLY and CDR2 FYNNEI come from the germline V gene. V lost 1 base and J 5 bases, leaving 12 bases between the germline ends. Written as DNA, the CDR3 is TGTGCCAGCAGTGAAGATCCTTCTAGCGACAATGAGCAGTTCTTC. It codes for CASSEDPSSDNEQFF.

There are a few counts of this clonotype. The V call is TRBV5-6, the J call TRBJ2-3; D is unresolved. The germline V gene encodes CDR1 SGHDT and CDR2 YYEEEE. The CDR3 runs 17 residues. V dropped 4 bases and J dropped 0 bases, with 18 bases sitting between them. The CDR3 nucleotides read TGTGCCAGCAGCAGGAGTGGAGACTCCTATAGCACAGATACGCAGTATTTT. Translation: CASSRSGDSYSTDTQYF.

This chain joins TRBV28 and TRBJ1-1, with D maybe TRBD1 (6 bases). In germline, CDR1 is MDHEN, CDR2 SYDVKM. The V gene lost 1 base and the J gene lost 5 bases, with 17 bases spanning the gap. The CDR3 spans 16 residues. CDR3 sequence reads: CASSLLGLRGGTEAFF. The DNA for the CDR3 is TGTGCCAGCAGTTTATTAGGACTCAGGGGAGGAACTGAAGCTTTCTTT.

This clonotype was observed many times. V is TRBV7-9 and J is TRBJ1-5; D is undetermined. Germline V CDR1 and CDR2: SEHNR, FQNEAQ (reference sequence). Trimming stripped 5 bases from V and 0 bases from J, with 2 bases between. This CDR3 comprises 12 residues. The CDR3 bases are TGTGCCAGCAGCCTTAGCAATCAGCCCCAGCATTTT. Translating gives CASSLSNQPQHF.

In this sample, this clonotype turned up many times. J is TRBJ2-5 and V is TRBV9; the match to TRBD1 covers 7 bases. The junction had 2 bases not matched to a gene; V was cut back by 3 bases and J by 3 bases. Germline-derived CDR1 and CDR2 are SGDLS and YYNGEE. This CDR3 has 13 amino acids. This CDR3 reads CASSADREETQYF. In DNA form, the CDR3 reads TGTGCCAGCAGCGCCGACAGGGAAGAGACCCAGTACTTC. Variable domain in full (rest from reference TRBV9 and TRBJ2-5): DSGVTQTPKHLITATGQRVTLRCSPRSGDLSVYWYQQSLDQGLQFLIQYYNGEERAKGNILERFSAQQFPDLHSELNLSSLELGDSALYFCASSADREETQYFGPGTRLLVL.

This clonotype was counted at least ten times. V and J are TRBV7-6 and TRBJ2-1, with 13 bases aligning to TRBD2. After removal of 5 bases from V and 4 bases from J, the junction contained 5 bases not matched to a gene. Germline V lookup: CDR1 SGHVS, CDR2 FNYEAQ. There are 16 residues in the CDR3. This CDR3 reads CASSLLAGGVYNEQFF. DNA of the CDR3: TGTGCCAGCAGCCTACTAGCGGGAGGGGTTTACAATGAGCAGTTCTTC.

This clonotype was found many times. The chain is built from TRBV18 and TRBJ2-3, with D perhaps matching TRBD1 (5 bases). V was shortened by 5 bases and J by 1 base, with 7 bases between the two germline ends. Germline CDR1 reads KGHSH; CDR2 reads LQKENI. The CDR3 has 13 amino acids. CDR3 in amino acids: CASSSRGTDTQYF. CDR3 nucleotide sequence: TGTGCCAGCTCATCCAGGGGCACAGATACGCAGTATTTT.

The sample holds many counts of this clonotype. The chain links TRBV28 to TRBJ2-7; possibly TRBD2 for D (5 bases). From germline, CDR1 is MDHEN and CDR2 SYDVKM. The CDR3 is 14 residues long. V lost 5 bases to trimming and J lost 1 base, with 12 bases between them. The CDR3 spells CASSLGGRSYEQYF. In DNA form, the CDR3 reads TGTGCCAGCAGTCTCGGCGGGCGGTCCTACGAGCAGTACTTC.